This is a list of T cell receptor beta chains from one sample in a study of blood T cell repertoires in COVID-19. Profiled with immunoSEQ multiplex PCR; TCRdb holds only in-frame clones, not every one. The sample holds 40,000 to 50,000 clones, more than 75% seen once. The sequencing input was peripheral blood. Source of these receptors: a woman over 75 with COVID-19, enrolled during active disease. Both conserved end residues are part of each CDR3. Each record gives: V gene, clone size, D gene, J gene, CDR3 DNA, CDR3 protein. A D gene is named only where the DNA matches it firmly. Part of the rows lack a size; the others show once, few, many or a class for expanded clones.

v_call: TRBV4-1; clone_size: NA; d_call: TRBD1; j_call: TRBJ2-4; cdr3_nt: TGCGCCAGCAGCCAAGTTGTGCCGGGACAGGGGAGAGGGGGCATTCAGTACTTC; cdr3_aa: CASSQVVPGQGRGGIQYF
v_call: TRBV6-2/TRBV6-3; clone_size: NA; d_call: NA; j_call: TRBJ1-5; cdr3_nt: TGTGCCAGCAGTACTACCCTCGAAAGGCCGGGACAGCCCCAGCATTTT; cdr3_aa: CASSTTLERPGQPQHF
v_call: TRBV2; clone_size: NA; d_call: TRBD2; j_call: TRBJ2-5; cdr3_nt: TGTGCCAGCAGTTCCCGGGGGGTGAGAGAGACCCAGTACTTC; cdr3_aa: CASSSRGVRETQYF
v_call: TRBV2; clone_size: NA; d_call: NA; j_call: TRBJ1-3; cdr3_nt: TGTGCCAGCAGTGAAGAATGGGGCGGGGACACCATATATTTT; cdr3_aa: CASSEEWGGDTIYF
v_call: TRBV5-1; clone_size: NA; d_call: TRBD1; j_call: TRBJ1-4; cdr3_nt: TGCGCCAGCAGCCATACCGGGACAGGGTTTGAAAAACTGTTTTTT; cdr3_aa: CASSHTGTGFEKLFF
v_call: TRBV25-1; clone_size: NA; d_call: NA; j_call: TRBJ2-5; cdr3_nt: TGTGCCAGCAGTGAATGGGGAGCCAGAGGAGAGACCCAGTACTTC; cdr3_aa: CASSEWGARGETQYF
v_call: TRBV5-1; clone_size: NA; d_call: NA; j_call: TRBJ2-1; cdr3_nt: TGCGCCAGCTCTGGGCAGTACAATGAGCAGTTCTTC; cdr3_aa: CASSGQYNEQFF
v_call: TRBV12-3/TRBV12-4; clone_size: once; d_call: NA; j_call: TRBJ2-3; cdr3_nt: TGTGCCAGCAGTTTACGGTCAGATACGCAGTATTTT; cdr3_aa: CASSLRSDTQYF
v_call: TRBV11-2; clone_size: NA; d_call: TRBD2; j_call: TRBJ2-7; cdr3_nt: TGTGCCAGCAGCTCCCCCGGGCTAGCGGGCTACTACGAGCAGTACTTC; cdr3_aa: CASSSPGLAGYYEQYF
v_call: TRBV18; clone_size: NA; d_call: NA; j_call: TRBJ1-2; cdr3_nt: TGTGCCAGCTCACCCCGTGGGGGCGACATCTATGGCTACACCTTC; cdr3_aa: CASSPRGGDIYGYTF
v_call: TRBV27; clone_size: NA; d_call: NA; j_call: TRBJ1-5; cdr3_nt: TGTGCCAGCAGTTTCAGACAGAATCAGCCCCAGCATTTT; cdr3_aa: CASSFRQNQPQHF
v_call: TRBV28; clone_size: NA; d_call: NA; j_call: TRBJ2-7; cdr3_nt: TGTGCCAGCAGTTTAACAGGCTACGAGCAGTACTTC; cdr3_aa: CASSLTGYEQYF
v_call: TRBV18; clone_size: NA; d_call: TRBD2; j_call: TRBJ2-1; cdr3_nt: TGTGCCAGCTCACCACGCACTAGCGGCTACAATGAGCAGTTCTTC; cdr3_aa: CASSPRTSGYNEQFF
v_call: TRBV7-2; clone_size: NA; d_call: TRBD2; j_call: TRBJ2-1; cdr3_nt: TGTGCCAGCAGCCCTTCTGGGACTAGCACATACAATGAGCAGTTCTTC; cdr3_aa: CASSPSGTSTYNEQFF
v_call: TRBV11-3; clone_size: NA; d_call: TRBD1; j_call: TRBJ1-1; cdr3_nt: TGTGCCAGCAGCTTAAGCAGGGGGGCGAACACTGAAGCTTTCTTT; cdr3_aa: CASSLSRGANTEAFF
v_call: TRBV7-9; clone_size: NA; d_call: NA; j_call: TRBJ1-2; cdr3_nt: TGTGCCAGCAGCTTACTAGGCGGAAACTATGGCTACACCTTC; cdr3_aa: CASSLLGGNYGYTF
v_call: TRBV2; clone_size: NA; d_call: NA; j_call: TRBJ2-2; cdr3_nt: TGTGCCAGCAGTGAGGGGGGCACCGGGGAGCTGTTTTTT; cdr3_aa: CASSEGGTGELFF
v_call: TRBV7-2; clone_size: once; d_call: TRBD2; j_call: TRBJ2-3; cdr3_nt: TGTGCCAGCAGCTCTCAAGCAACCCCGGGACTAGCGGCCACAGATACGCAGTATTTT; cdr3_aa: CASSSQATPGLAATDTQYF